These T cell receptor beta chains were read from a single sample in a study of cytomegalovirus exposure and HLA in healthy donors. The data were produced by immunoSEQ multiplex PCR, yet TCRdb's version contains in-frame clones alone and is incomplete. The table for this sample gives around 71,000 clones. The sequenced sample was PBMCs. The receptors shown here come from a woman aged 25-40 years in good health and CMV-seronegative. Each CDR3 is given with its conserved first and last residue. The order of the fields is V gene, D gene, J gene, CDR3 protein, CDR3 DNA. The D gene is left open where the match is weak.

V gene: TRBV5-1
D gene: TRBD1
J gene: TRBJ1-4
CDR3 protein: CASSFPLQGANEKLFF
CDR3 DNA: TGCGCCAGCAGCTTCCCTCTACAGGGGGCTAATGAAAAACTGTTTTTT

V gene: TRBV6-5
D gene: .
J gene: TRBJ1-2
CDR3 protein: CASSLYRDRDGYTF
CDR3 DNA: TGTGCCAGCAGCCTATACAGGGATCGGGATGGCTACACCTTC

V gene: TRBV1
D gene: .
J gene: TRBJ1-3
CDR3 protein: CTSSQDGTQSRLQFEYTIYF
CDR3 DNA: TGCACCAGCAGCCAAGACGGTACACAATCTAGGCTCCAGTTCGAATACACCATATATTTT

V gene: TRBV6-1
D gene: TRBD1
J gene: TRBJ1-5
CDR3 protein: CASKDRANQPQHF
CDR3 DNA: TGTGCCAGCAAGGACAGGGCCAACCAGCCCCAGCATTTT

V gene: TRBV25-1
D gene: .
J gene: TRBJ1-2
CDR3 protein: CASQGPSYGYTF
CDR3 DNA: TGTGCCAGCCAGGGGCCTTCCTATGGCTACACCTTC

V gene: TRBV6-4
D gene: .
J gene: TRBJ2-1
CDR3 protein: CASSDSTRRGRNEQFF
CDR3 DNA: TGTGCCAGCAGTGACTCGACGAGGAGAGGCCGAAATGAGCAGTTCTTC

V gene: TRBV6-6
D gene: .
J gene: TRBJ1-2
CDR3 protein: CATGKSRYGYTF
CDR3 DNA: TGTGCCACCGGGAAGAGCCGCTATGGCTACACCTTC

V gene: TRBV29-1
D gene: .
J gene: TRBJ2-6
CDR3 protein: CSVELITASSGANVLTF
CDR3 DNA: TGCAGCGTTGAACTAATAACTGCAAGCTCTGGGGCCAACGTCCTGACTTTC

V gene: TRBV11-2
D gene: TRBD2
J gene: TRBJ2-2
CDR3 protein: CASSLGSSGRAWGTGELFF
CDR3 DNA: TGTGCCAGCAGCTTAGGCTCCAGCGGGAGGGCCTGGGGGACCGGGGAGCTGTTTTTT

V gene: TRBV18
D gene: TRBD1
J gene: TRBJ1-2
CDR3 protein: CASSPPSGGGGYTF
CDR3 DNA: TGTGCCAGCTCACCACCATCAGGGGGTGGTGGCTACACCTTC

V gene: TRBV11-2
D gene: .
J gene: TRBJ1-2
CDR3 protein: CASSPHRANEGGYTF
CDR3 DNA: TGTGCCAGCAGCCCACACCGCGCGAACGAGGGTGGCTACACCTTC

V gene: TRBV6-5
D gene: TRBD1
J gene: TRBJ2-7
CDR3 protein: CASGDRAYEQYF
CDR3 DNA: TGTGCCAGCGGGGACAGGGCCTACGAGCAGTACTTC

V gene: TRBV7-9
D gene: TRBD1
J gene: TRBJ1-1
CDR3 protein: CASSRWDSHTEAFF
CDR3 DNA: TGTGCCAGCAGCCGCTGGGACAGCCACACTGAAGCTTTCTTT

V gene: TRBV27
D gene: .
J gene: TRBJ2-5
CDR3 protein: CASSPSQGSGETQYF
CDR3 DNA: TGTGCCAGCAGTCCCTCCCAGGGGTCGGGAGAGACCCAGTACTTC

V gene: TRBV6-1
D gene: .
J gene: TRBJ1-1
CDR3 protein: CASSQSAVEAFF
CDR3 DNA: TGTGCCAGCAGCCAAAGTGCAGTTGAAGCTTTCTTT

V gene: TRBV10-3
D gene: TRBD1
J gene: TRBJ2-5
CDR3 protein: CAISVTGMETQYF
CDR3 DNA: TGTGCCATCAGCGTGACAGGGATGGAGACCCAGTACTTC

V gene: TRBV4-3
D gene: .
J gene: TRBJ2-2
CDR3 protein: CASSQAQGNTGELFF
CDR3 DNA: TGCGCCAGCAGCCAAGCACAGGGTAACACCGGGGAGCTGTTTTTT

V gene: TRBV6-5
D gene: TRBD1
J gene: TRBJ1-5
CDR3 protein: CASRRQGASNQPQHF
CDR3 DNA: TGTGCCAGCAGACGCCAGGGGGCCAGCAATCAGCCCCAGCATTTT

V gene: TRBV30
D gene: .
J gene: TRBJ2-7
CDR3 protein: CAWSAGGPRYEQYF
CDR3 DNA: TGTGCCTGGAGCGCCGGAGGGCCTCGATACGAGCAGTACTTC

V gene: TRBV6-4
D gene: .
J gene: TRBJ1-2
CDR3 protein: CASRATGVAGGYTF
CDR3 DNA: TGTGCCAGCAGAGCGACAGGAGTGGCTGGAGGCTACACCTTC

V gene: TRBV9
D gene: .
J gene: TRBJ1-2
CDR3 protein: CASSVEGGRTNYGYTF
CDR3 DNA: TGTGCCAGCAGCGTAGAGGGAGGCAGAACTAACTATGGCTACACCTTC

V gene: TRBV29-1
D gene: .
J gene: TRBJ1-1
CDR3 protein: CSALGGFAEAFF
CDR3 DNA: TGCAGCGCCCTGGGGGGGTTCGCTGAAGCTTTCTTT

V gene: TRBV4-1
D gene: TRBD2
J gene: TRBJ2-1
CDR3 protein: CASSQLPGTSGKQYNEQFF
CDR3 DNA: TGCGCCAGCAGCCAGCTTCCCGGGACTAGCGGGAAACAATACAATGAGCAGTTCTTC

V gene: TRBV18
D gene: .
J gene: TRBJ1-1
CDR3 protein: CASSPTGEAFF
CDR3 DNA: TGTGCCAGCTCACCGACGGGAGAAGCTTTCTTT

V gene: TRBV5-1
D gene: TRBD1
J gene: TRBJ1-4
CDR3 protein: CASRKDRAQEKLFF
CDR3 DNA: TGCGCCAGCAGAAAGGACAGGGCCCAGGAAAAACTGTTTTTT

V gene: TRBV6-1
D gene: TRBD1
J gene: TRBJ1-4
CDR3 protein: CASSDPRGQMEKLFF
CDR3 DNA: TGTGCCAGCAGTGACCCTCGGGGACAGATGGAAAAACTGTTTTTT

V gene: TRBV27
D gene: .
J gene: TRBJ2-7
CDR3 protein: CASGDFYEQYF
CDR3 DNA: TGTGCCAGCGGGGACTTCTACGAGCAGTACTTC

V gene: TRBV29-1
D gene: .
J gene: TRBJ1-1
CDR3 protein: CSADEGGNTEAFF
CDR3 DNA: TGCAGCGCTGACGAAGGGGGGAACACTGAAGCTTTCTTT

V gene: TRBV18
D gene: TRBD1
J gene: TRBJ2-6
CDR3 protein: CASSAQDRGQISGANVLTF
CDR3 DNA: TGTGCCAGCTCCGCACAAGACAGGGGGCAGATCTCTGGGGCCAACGTCCTGACTTTC

V gene: TRBV4-1
D gene: .
J gene: TRBJ2-7
CDR3 protein: CASNNQGVDEQYF
CDR3 DNA: TGCGCCAGCAACAATCAGGGCGTGGACGAGCAGTACTTC

V gene: TRBV5-1
D gene: TRBD1
J gene: TRBJ1-1
CDR3 protein: CASSGDRVNTEAFF
CDR3 DNA: TGCGCCAGCAGCGGAGACAGGGTGAACACTGAAGCTTTCTTT

V gene: TRBV6-6
D gene: .
J gene: TRBJ1-6
CDR3 protein: CASRPRDDSYNSPLHF
CDR3 DNA: TGTGCCAGCAGACCTCGCGACGACAGCTATAATTCACCCCTCCACTTT

V gene: TRBV5-4
D gene: .
J gene: TRBJ1-2
CDR3 protein: CATKPSPGGGGYTF
CDR3 DNA: TGTGCCACCAAACCAAGTCCAGGCGGAGGAGGCTACACCTTC

V gene: TRBV11-2
D gene: .
J gene: TRBJ1-5
CDR3 protein: CASSKRPGRNQPQHF
CDR3 DNA: TGTGCCAGCAGCAAACGTCCAGGCCGCAATCAGCCCCAGCATTTT

V gene: TRBV5-4
D gene: TRBD1
J gene: TRBJ1-1
CDR3 protein: CASSPVGQLNTEAFF
CDR3 DNA: TGTGCCAGCAGCCCAGTGGGACAGTTGAACACTGAAGCTTTCTTT

V gene: TRBV5-1
D gene: TRBD2
J gene: TRBJ2-1
CDR3 protein: CASTLSGRSEQFF
CDR3 DNA: TGCGCCAGCACCCTTAGCGGGAGGAGTGAGCAGTTCTTC

V gene: TRBV27
D gene: TRBD2
J gene: TRBJ2-7
CDR3 protein: CASSLGLAGAEQYF
CDR3 DNA: TGTGCCAGCAGTTTGGGACTAGCGGGAGCCGAGCAGTACTTC

V gene: TRBV29-1
D gene: TRBD1
J gene: TRBJ1-2
CDR3 protein: CSVATSGGSYGYTF
CDR3 DNA: TGCAGCGTCGCCACCTCAGGGGGCTCCTATGGCTACACCTTC

V gene: TRBV7-9
D gene: TRBD1
J gene: TRBJ1-6
CDR3 protein: CASSARQGRGSPLHF
CDR3 DNA: TGTGCCAGCAGCGCAAGACAGGGGAGGGGGTCACCCCTCCACTTT

V gene: TRBV5-1
D gene: TRBD2
J gene: TRBJ2-1
CDR3 protein: CASSLVGLAGKNEQFF
CDR3 DNA: TGCGCCAGCAGCTTGGTTGGGCTAGCGGGAAAGAATGAGCAGTTCTTC

V gene: TRBV9
D gene: .
J gene: TRBJ1-1
CDR3 protein: CASSLSRGATEAFF
CDR3 DNA: TGTGCCAGCAGCCTCTCACGGGGGGCCACTGAAGCTTTCTTT

V gene: TRBV7-8
D gene: .
J gene: TRBJ2-7
CDR3 protein: CASSLVGGHLYEQYF
CDR3 DNA: TGTGCCAGCAGCTTGGTGGGTGGGCACCTCTACGAGCAGTACTTC

V gene: TRBV14
D gene: .
J gene: TRBJ2-7
CDR3 protein: CASSLQSGHPYEQYF
CDR3 DNA: TGTGCCAGCAGCCTACAGTCGGGACACCCTTACGAGCAGTACTTC

V gene: TRBV25-1
D gene: .
J gene: TRBJ2-6
CDR3 protein: CASSEPGVGANVLTF
CDR3 DNA: TGTGCCAGCAGTGAACCAGGGGTCGGGGCCAACGTCCTGACTTTC

V gene: TRBV28
D gene: TRBD2
J gene: TRBJ2-7
CDR3 protein: CASSYPIAAGEQYF
CDR3 DNA: TGTGCCAGCAGTTACCCCATAGCAGCGGGAGAGCAGTACTTC

V gene: TRBV4-2
D gene: .
J gene: TRBJ2-1
CDR3 protein: CASSQGQDMSSYNEQFF
CDR3 DNA: TGTGCCAGCAGCCAAGGCCAAGACATGAGCTCCTACAATGAGCAGTTCTTC

V gene: TRBV5-1
D gene: .
J gene: TRBJ2-5
CDR3 protein: CASSLVGLLQETQYF
CDR3 DNA: TGCGCCAGCAGCTTGGTCGGACTCCTACAAGAGACCCAGTACTTC

V gene: TRBV30
D gene: .
J gene: TRBJ1-1
CDR3 protein: CAFKDTNSGGAFF
CDR3 DNA: TGTGCCTTTAAAGATACAAACAGCGGAGGAGCTTTCTTT